This TCR beta chain was captured in a study of neoadjuvant anti-PD-1 for oral cavity cancer. Whole-study results and caveats: Each response group had just a few patients in TCR analyses.

This sample's time point: after neoadjuvant nivolumab, at surgical resection. In its sample, this clone was seen a few times. Its antigen is as yet unknown. Assay: immunoSEQ multiplex PCR; the TCRdb copy retains only in-frame clones and omits some. The table includes approximately 9,700 clones, approximately 72% detected once. Germline CDR1 reads SGHTA; CDR2 reads FQGNSA. With 2 bases removed from V and 5 bases from J, the gap between germline ends came to 16 bases. This CDR3 is 16 amino acids long. The chain is built from TRBV7-2 and TRBJ2-1; D call uncertain. The source is a person aged 40 to 85 with oral cavity squamous cell carcinoma. The sample here was PBMCs, taken after nivolumab (anti-PD-1) treatment. CDR3 sequence reads: CASSLSSWRSNNEQFF. Written as DNA, the CDR3 is TGTGCCAGCAGCTTAAGCAGCTGGAGAAGTAACAATGAGCAGTTCTTC.